The rows below give T cell receptor beta chains drawn from one sample of a study of T cells expressing NK-cell markers. TCRdb processed the 5' RACE reads again and assigns one entry to each CDR3 protein, with no DNA. Its listing shows 500,000 to 700,000 distinct CDR3 sequences. The sample comprised blood T cells: a sorted CD56 or NKG2C T cell subset, CD4+ or CD8+ T cells, or bulk PBMC T cells (not recorded which). Receptors were obtained from a man younger than 35 in good health. Each CDR3 is given with its conserved first and last residue.

V gene	J gene	CDR3 protein
TRBV5-4	TRBJ2-3	CASSLRRGRADTQYF
TRBV12-3/TRBV12-4	TRBJ2-1	CASSLEGRLAGVSEQFF
TRBV20-1	TRBJ2-1	CSAAPSGSNEQFF
TRBV9	TRBJ1-1	CASSVEGPGAWNTEAFF
TRBV7-8	TRBJ2-3	CASSPWTSIDTQYF
TRBV7-8	TRBJ2-7	CASSLARDRSSYEQYF
TRBV6-1	TRBJ1-5	CASSEILERSSHQPQHF
TRBV28	TRBJ2-1	CASSLWVIAGSYNEQFF
TRBV20-1	TRBJ2-7	CSARSSLVSVPYEQYF
TRBV11-1	TRBJ2-5	CASSFSQPFDRGRETQYF
TRBV28	TRBJ2-3	CASSQPSGTGSTDTQYF
TRBV28	TRBJ1-2	CASSQRGNYGYTF
TRBV24-1	TRBJ2-3	CATGAGSTDTQYF
TRBV24-1	TRBJ1-5	CATSDKGHLRTELGSNQPQHF